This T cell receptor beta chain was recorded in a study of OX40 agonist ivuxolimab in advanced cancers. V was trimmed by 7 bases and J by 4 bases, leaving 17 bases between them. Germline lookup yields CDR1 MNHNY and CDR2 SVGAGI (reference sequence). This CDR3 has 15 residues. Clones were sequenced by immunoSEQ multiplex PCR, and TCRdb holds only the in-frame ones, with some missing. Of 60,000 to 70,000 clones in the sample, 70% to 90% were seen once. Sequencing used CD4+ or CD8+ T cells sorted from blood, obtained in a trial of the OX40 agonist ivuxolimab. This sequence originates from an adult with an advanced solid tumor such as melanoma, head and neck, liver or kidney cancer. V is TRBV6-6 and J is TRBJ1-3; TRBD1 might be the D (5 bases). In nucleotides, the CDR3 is TGTGCCAGCATAATCTCGAGGGGAACCGGAAACACCATATATTTT. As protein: CASIISRGTGNTIYF.